This TCR beta chain was captured by sequencing in a study of T-cell memory formation after mild COVID-19 listed by TCRdb under 2021. Regarding the complete study: TCR sequence clusters from the two donors were largely donor specific. T-cell clones expanding and contracting after mild COVID-19 in two donors were tracked by longitudinal TCRalpha and TCRbeta repertoire sequencing. The cohort was made up of two young adult volunteers, one female and one male, who were previously healthy.

Ficoll-Paque density gradient centrifugation was used to isolate PBMCs. Overall study outcomes, separate from this receptor: Contracting CD4+ clones turned up mainly in the CM and EM memory subsets, whereas EMRA was where CD8+ clones were enriched. Whether the second-wave clones peaking on day 37 were SARS-CoV-2 specific was not confirmed. Clones that contracted from day 15 to 85 showed balanced CD4/CD8 phenotypes, whereas a second wave of clones that expanded from day 15 to 37 leaned towards CD4+. The study included only a couple of mild cases, and larger cohorts that include severe cases with pre-infection samples were judged to be necessary. Some responding clones were detected in pre-infection memory, suggesting pre-existing cross-reactive memory T cells joined the SARS-CoV-2 response.

These reads were obtained on an Illumina NovaSeq 6000. TCRalpha and TCRbeta cDNA libraries were constructed by 5'RACE with constant-segment primers, with sample barcodes and unique molecular identifiers being introduced. Trizol reagent was used to extract RNA from every sample. The libraries were amplified in two PCR steps, and the second step added a second sample barcode and Illumina TruSeq adapters. Sequencing of libraries was performed on an Illumina NovaSeq with 2 x 150 bp paired-end reads. Per the source publication's procedure: Reads were demultiplexed and collapsed into UMI-guided consensus sequences with migec v1.2.7. Using mixcr v2.1.11, UMI consensuses were aligned to TRA and TRB V and J templates and then assembled into clonotypes. Expanded or contracted clonotypes were those called significant by both edgeR and NoisET, with noise models trained on biological replicates. For edgeR calls, the cutoffs were a false discovery rate-adjusted p below 0.01 and a log2 fold-change threshold of 1. As an exploratory analysis of dynamics, PCA with hierarchical clustering was applied to max-normalized trajectories of the 1000 most abundant clonotypes. Separately sequenced CD4+ and CD8+ repertoires were used to assign the CD4 or CD8 phenotype of responding clones. Using fastp at Q25 and MiXCR, TCRdb reprocessed the public reads and kept productive beta chains. Duplicate CDR3 protein sequences are folded into a single record with the most common DNA and genes. The V and J calls follow TCRdb's processing rather than the paper's. Counted in this sample were about 400,000 distinct CDR3 sequences; 20% to 30% of them appeared once. The ten largest make up around 13% of the sample.

This clonotype was picked up a small number of times. Its antigen is unknown. No base qualities exist here, and no much larger clone lies one base off it. V trim: 4 bases; J trim: 1 base; unmatched bases: 8. From a lookup of the germline V gene (reference sequence), CDR1 and CDR2 are SGHKS and YYEKEE. The CDR3 numbers 16 residues from cysteine through phenylalanine. Of all the DNA, just the CDR3 is kept, 48 bases in frame from base 1. This TCR was recovered from an adult woman who had mild COVID-19 (a few samples of this study predate the infection). The sample titles of this study are shuffled in the database, so cell type and time point are left out; the donor was told from shared clones. The sequencing sample was made of PBMCs or a T cell subset sorted from them (not recorded which). The V and J genes are TRBV5-5 and TRBJ1-1, and TRBD1 matches 9 of the central bases. This receptor carries the CDR3 CASSPSSTGGNTEAFF. In nucleotide form, the sequence is TGTGCCAGCAGCCCCAGTTCGACAGGGGGGAACACTGAAGCTTTCTTT. With all but the CDR3 taken from the reference TRBV5-5 and TRBJ1-1 genes, the full variable domain is: DAGVTQSPTHLIKTRGQQVTLRCSPISGHKSVSWYQQVLGQGPQFIFQYYEKEERGRGNFPDRFSARQFPNYSSELNVNALLLGDSALYLCASSPSSTGGNTEAFFGQGTRLTVV.